This T cell receptor (beta chain) was recovered during a study of CXCR3-negative and CXCR3-positive naive CD8 T cells. Study observations and caveats: Higher TRB CDR3 hydrophobicity marked CXCR3-positive naive cells relative to CXCR3-negative naive cells. Relative to memory CD8+ cells, whose diversity was much lower, both naive subsets had comparably high diversity. For naive cells, CXCR3-negative and CXCR3-positive subsets had similar TRBV-TRBJ usage; for memory cells, usage differed.

Carrying UMI labels, the TRB cDNA libraries were prepared through 5' RACE. After re-calling the 5' RACE reads, TCRdb lists one entry per CDR3 protein, DNA absent. The repertoire shows around 63,000 distinct CDR3 sequences; the top ten hold 4.8%. As to this clonotype: Its matching antigen is unknown.

Subsets of CD8+ T cells were each sorted in triplicate at approximately 300,000 cells apiece. Naive CD8+ T lymphocytes were specified as CD45RO-CCR7+CD27+CD95-. There are 17 residues in the CDR3. Germline assignment: CDR1 SGHVS and CDR2 FQNEAQ. The source is a human donor in good health. Some clones in this sample may be carry-over from other donors' samples. V usage is TRBV7-8 and J usage is TRBJ2-2; lacking DNA, the TRBD1 call made by TCRdb goes unchecked. Sequenced sample: naive CXCR3+ CD8+ T cells from blood. Subset in this sample: CD45RO-CCR7+CD27+CD95- naive CD8+ T cells expressing CXCR3 (TNR3+). The CDR3 loop is CASSLVSGQVYTGELFF.